This note documents a single T cell receptor beta chain sequence. Its antigen is unidentified. Possible read error: a much larger clone is one base away. Molecular barcoded adaptors covering alpha/delta and beta/gamma chains were used on approximately 400 ng RNA. TCRdb reprocessed the reads with MiXCR, giving one entry per CDR3 protein. This sample has about 47,000 distinct CDR3 sequences, with over 9.5% found just once. This sample is drawn from a study of read filtering for tumor transcriptome and immune sequencing. About the research overall: Transcriptome libraries were built from DNase-treated RNA. RNA-seq yielded only about 75 to 1273 TCR reads, IR-seq about 4 to 11 million. Study-level points and caveats: Without single-read clonotypes, shared clonotype proportions correlated more between IR-seq and RNA-seq.

Trimming cost V 4 bases and J 3 bases, with 18 bases left between them. The V gene's germline CDR1 is MDHEN and CDR2 SYDVKM. This CDR3 has 16 amino acids. V and J are TRBV28 and TRBJ1-1; D uncertain. Sequencing was performed on a population of CD138-negative cells sorted from bone marrow. The sequence came from a donor at least 40 years old with multiple myeloma. The CDR3 nucleotides read TGTGCCAGCAGTTCTTGGACGTCCGCCGTGGACACTGAAGCTTTCTTT. It is translated as CASSSWTSAVDTEAFF.